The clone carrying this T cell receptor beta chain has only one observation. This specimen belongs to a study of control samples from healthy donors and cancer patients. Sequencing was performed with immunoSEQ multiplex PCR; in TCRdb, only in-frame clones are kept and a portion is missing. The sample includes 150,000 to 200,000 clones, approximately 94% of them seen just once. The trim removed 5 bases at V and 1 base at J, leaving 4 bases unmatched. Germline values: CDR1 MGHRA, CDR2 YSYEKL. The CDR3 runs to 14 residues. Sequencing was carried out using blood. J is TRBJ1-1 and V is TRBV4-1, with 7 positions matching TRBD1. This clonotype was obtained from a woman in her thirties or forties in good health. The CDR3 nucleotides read TGCGCCAGCAGCAGACAGGGTTCGAACACTGAAGCTTTCTTT. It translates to CASSRQGSNTEAFF.